This TCR beta chain was sequenced during a study of cytomegalovirus exposure and HLA in healthy donors. Points from the study as a whole: Within the data, a cluster of highly shared sequence variants was likely a sequencing artifact.

The PCR was carried out with 60 Vbeta primers and 13 Jbeta primers. TCRdb's table, derived via immunoSEQ multiplex PCR, lists solely in-frame clones and lacks some. The table has about 77,000 clones, approximately 78% seen once; the top ten hold 4.5%. Germline loops: CDR1 KGHSH, CDR2 LQKENI. The CDR3 runs to 16 residues. Trimming stripped 0 bases from V and 5 bases from J, with 15 bases between. Remarks on this clone: Its antigen is unknown.

This clonotype was obtained from a man aged 40-55 years in good health and CMV-seronegative. Sequenced input: PBMCs. The gene calls are TRBV18 and TRBJ2-3; a possible D gene is TRBD1 (5 bases). The CDR3 sequence: CASSPPAQGIIDTQYF. CDR3 in DNA: TGTGCCAGCTCACCACCGGCGCAGGGAATTATAGATACGCAGTATTTT.